The 5 T cell receptor beta chains reported below all come from one sample, sequenced in a study of blood T cell repertoires in COVID-19. TCRdb keeps only in-frame clones here, not all; method: immunoSEQ multiplex PCR. Here the sample spans 150,000 or so clones, approximately 83% being singletons. Sequencing was carried out using PBMCs or T cells enriched from blood (not recorded which). These TCRs come from a man between 70 and 80 years old who had been exposed to COVID-19.

The rearrangement joins TRBV5-5 to TRBJ2-7, with a possible D match to TRBD1 (6 bases). Germline V gene lookup returns CDR1 SGHKS and CDR2 YYEKEE (reference sequence). The CDR3 runs to 13 residues. Between the trimmed V and J ends, which lost 3 bases and 0 bases, there was a span of 7 bases. Here the CDR3 DNA reads TGTGCCAGCAGCTGGGACAACTCCTACGAGCAGTACTTC. It specifies CASSWDNSYEQYF.

The V and J genes are TRBV12-3 or TRBV12-4 and TRBJ2-3; TRBD2 matches at 7 bases. The CDR3 length is 13 residues. Losses at the gene ends were 6 bases for V and 5 bases for J; bases not matched to a gene: 5. CDR3 loop: CASRPSGGDTQYF. CDR3 nucleotides: TGTGCCAGCAGACCCTCGGGGGGAGATACGCAGTATTTT.

This clone was seen just once. The gene calls are TRBV20-1 and TRBJ2-7; 8 bases are a match to TRBD2. Trimming took 3 bases from V and 9 from J; bases not matched to a gene: 4. CDR1 and CDR2 from the germline V gene are DFQATT and SNEGSKA (reference sequence). The CDR3 has 11 amino acids. CDR3 protein: CSASDGRGQYF. The DNA of the CDR3 is TGCAGTGCTAGCGACGGGAGGGGGCAGTACTTC.

This clone was counted a few times. This chain uses TRBV4-1 with TRBJ2-1; 8 bases agree with TRBD2. The CDR3 length is 15 residues. The V and J ends lost 0 bases and 3 bases, in that order; junction bases with no gene match: 1. Germline CDR1 and CDR2: MGHRA and YSYEKL. CDR3 loop: CASSQELADYNEQFF. CDR3 DNA: TGCGCCAGCAGCCAAGAACTAGCGGACTACAATGAGCAGTTCTTC.

The chain has TRBV15 and TRBJ1-1, with TRBD1 matching over 12 bases. V gave up 3 bases and J gave up 11 bases; unmatched junction bases: 10. The CDR3 length is 15 residues. Per the germline V gene, CDR1 is LNHNV and CDR2 is YYDKDF (reference sequence). The CDR3 coding sequence is TGTGCCACCAGCAGCCTCCCGGGACAGGGGGCTCGGGCTTTCTTT. This translates into CATSSLPGQGARAFF.